This is a list of T cell receptor beta chains from one sample in a study of blood T cell repertoires in COVID-19. Only in-frame clones appear in the TCRdb table, and some are missing; sequencing was by immunoSEQ multiplex PCR. The data contain about 240,000 clones, 82% of them singletons. Material: peripheral blood. Receptor source: a woman aged 60-75 years with active or convalescent COVID-19. Each CDR3 is given with its conserved first and last residue. The order of the fields is D gene, J gene, clone size, V gene, CDR3 DNA, CDR3 protein. D genes are given only for firm matches. Clone size is not always given. Where it is, it says once, few, many or a class for expanded clones.

TRBD2,TRBJ2-1,.,TRBV7-2,TGTGCCAGCAGCTCCCAGCGGGGGGGGTACAATGAGCAGTTCTTC,CASSSQRGGYNEQFF
.,TRBJ1-2,.,TRBV7-8,TGTGCCAGCAGCTTAAGATCGCCGGTGGGGGCAACGGCTGGCTACACCTTC,CASSLRSPVGATAGYTF
TRBD1,TRBJ1-2,.,TRBV7-8,TGTGCCAGCAGCTTACCCGGGACAGACTATGGCTACACCTTC,CASSLPGTDYGYTF
.,TRBJ2-7,.,TRBV5-4,TGTGCCAGCACAGGGAAAACAACAGGGAGTGACTACGAGCAGTACTTC,CASTGKTTGSDYEQYF
.,TRBJ2-7,.,TRBV6-5,TGTGCCAGCCAACTAGTACCAGGTCCCCGTTACGAGCAGTACTTC,CASQLVPGPRYEQYF
.,TRBJ2-5,.,TRBV7-9,TGTGCCAGCAGGTGGGGGCAGACCGGGGCCCAGTACTTC,CASRWGQTGAQYF
.,TRBJ2-3,.,TRBV30,TGTGCCTGGAGTGAGGGGGGGCCGATGACAGATACGCAGTATTTT,CAWSEGGPMTDTQYF
.,TRBJ1-4,once,TRBV9,TGTGCCAGCAGCGTAGCTTCGGGAGGGAATTATGAAAAACTGTTTTTT,CASSVASGGNYEKLFF
TRBD1,TRBJ1-4,.,TRBV2,TGTGCCAGCAGTGAATCAGGGGGTGCTAATGAAAAACTGTTTTTT,CASSESGGANEKLFF
TRBD1,TRBJ1-2,.,TRBV5-6,TGTGCCAGCAGCTCCCTACCCGGGACAGGGAACTATGGCTACACCTTC,CASSSLPGTGNYGYTF
.,TRBJ2-3,.,TRBV7-8,TGTGCCAGCAGATCCTGGGGGGGGGCTAGCACAGATACGCAGTATTTT,CASRSWGGASTDTQYF
TRBD2,TRBJ2-1,.,TRBV3-1/TRBV3-2,TGTGCCAGCAGCCAAGATCTTGTGACTAGCGGGGCAGGGTCCTACAATGAGCAGTTCTTC,CASSQDLVTSGAGSYNEQFF
TRBD1,TRBJ1-1,.,TRBV9,TGTGCCAGCAGCGGAGGCCGGGACAGGGCTCTCATGAACACTGAAGCTTTCTTT,CASSGGRDRALMNTEAFF
TRBD1,TRBJ2-7,.,TRBV7-8,TGTGCCAGCAGCGCCCAACGGGACAGCCCTTCCTACGAGCAGTACTTC,CASSAQRDSPSYEQYF
TRBD1,TRBJ1-2,.,TRBV6-2/TRBV6-3,TGTGCCAGCAGTTACATCGGTCCGACAGGGCTGAGCTATGGCTACACCTTC,CASSYIGPTGLSYGYTF
TRBD1,TRBJ1-3,once,TRBV6-1,TGTGCCAGCAGTGCAGGACAGGCCTTCTCTGGAAACACCATATATTTT,CASSAGQAFSGNTIYF
TRBD2,TRBJ2-1,.,TRBV19,TGTGCCAGTAGGCCTAGCGGGGCACCCTACAATGAGCAGTTCTTC,CASRPSGAPYNEQFF
.,TRBJ2-4,few,TRBV3-1/TRBV3-2,TGTGCCAGCAGCCAGAGGTTAGCCAAAAACATTCAGTACTTC,CASSQRLAKNIQYF
.,TRBJ1-2,.,TRBV10-3,TGTGCCCTCGGGGGGGACCTTAACTATGGCTACACCTTC,CALGGDLNYGYTF
TRBD1,TRBJ2-7,.,TRBV10-3,TGTGCCAGCAGGGAAGGACAGGCCGCCTCCTACGAGCAGTACTTC,CASREGQAASYEQYF
TRBD1,TRBJ1-5,.,TRBV30,TGTGCCTGGAGTGCCTCCGGGACAGGCCTCAATCAGCCCCAGCATTTT,CAWSASGTGLNQPQHF
.,TRBJ2-5,.,TRBV7-7,TGTGCTAGCAGCTTCTCGGGGGACCAAGAGACCCAGTACTTC,CASSFSGDQETQYF
.,TRBJ1-2,.,TRBV24-1,TGTGCCACCAGTGATGCAGGGTATGGCTACACCTTC,CATSDAGYGYTF
.,TRBJ1-6,.,TRBV4-1,TGCGCCAGCAGCCAAGACAGGGCCCGCTCCTATAATTCACCCCTCCACTTT,CASSQDRARSYNSPLHF
.,TRBJ2-7,.,TRBV18,TGTGCCAGCTCACCACAGGGGTCCGGATACCGCTACGAGCAGTACTTC,CASSPQGSGYRYEQYF